The present entry profiles one TCR beta chain with its context. Germline CDR1 reads SGHVS; CDR2 reads FQNEAQ. The CDR3 runs to 14 residues. V was trimmed by 3 bases and J by 6 bases, leaving 12 bases between them. These data are taken from a study of blood T cell repertoires in COVID-19. Study background: Nucleic acid was either cDNA or gDNA, and it came from T cells, B-cell-depleted T cells, or PBMCs.

The repertoire was sequenced with immunoSEQ multiplex PCR; TCRdb's copy has only in-frame clones and lacks some. The sample carries roughly 200,000 clones, around 82% recorded once. The TCR was taken from a man aged 45-60 years with active or convalescent COVID-19. V gene TRBV7-8 combines with J gene TRBJ2-1, with TRBD2 as a possible D gene (6 bases). Sequenced: peripheral blood. Here the CDR3 reads CASSFLAGPNEQFF. CDR3 coding DNA: TGTGCCAGCAGCTTCTTGGCGGGGCCCAATGAGCAGTTCTTC.